One sample yielded the 24 T cell receptor beta chains listed below, sequenced in a study of blood T cell repertoires in COVID-19. Measured with immunoSEQ multiplex PCR; TCRdb has only the in-frame clones, and not every one. The data show roughly 250,000 clones, roughly 79% seen once. The sequenced material came from peripheral blood. These receptors all come from a woman older than 75 with acute or convalescent COVID-19.

The count of this clone is one. V usage is TRBV3-1 (or the pseudogene TRBV3-2) and J usage is TRBJ2-1; 11 bases are a match to TRBD2. CDR3 length equals 16 residues. Germline loops: CDR1 LGHDT, CDR2 YNNKEL (reference sequence). V shed 4 bases, J shed 7 bases, and the junction held 9 bases outside the gene matches. As DNA, the CDR3 is TGTGCCAGCAGCCCACTCGGGGCTAGCGGGGGGAATGAGCAGTTCTTC. This codes for CASSPLGASGGNEQFF.

This chain joins TRBV5-1 and TRBJ2-3, with 7 bases aligning to TRBD2. The V and J ends lost 4 bases and 0 bases, in that order; junction bases with no gene match: 5. Per germline, CDR1 SGHRS and CDR2 YFSETQ. The CDR3 runs 15 residues. CDR3 sequence: CASSPNSGSTDTQYF. In nucleotides, the CDR3 is TGCGCCAGCAGCCCCAATAGCGGGAGCACAGATACGCAGTATTTT.

This chain connects TRBV7-2 to TRBJ1-5; 7 positions match TRBD1. The CDR3 runs to 15 residues. Germline V CDR1 and CDR2: SGHTA, FQGNSA. V lost 1 base, J lost 1 base, and 1 base stayed unmatched. The CDR3 spells CASSLEGASNQPQHF. Here the CDR3 DNA reads TGTGCCAGCAGCTTAGAGGGGGCGAGCAATCAGCCCCAGCATTTT.

The chain joins TRBV19 to TRBJ2-1; 9 nucleotides agree with TRBD1. The CDR3 has 15 residues. Germline-derived CDR1 and CDR2 are LNHDA and SQIVND (reference sequence). J gave up 3 bases and V 5 bases, and 5 bases lay outside the gene matches. This CDR3 is CASSQQGARYNEQFF. DNA of the CDR3: TGTGCCAGTAGTCAACAGGGGGCGCGCTACAATGAGCAGTTCTTC.

The V call is TRBV5-1, the J call TRBJ1-4, with TRBD1 identical over 7 bases. CDR3 length: 14 amino acids. The ends lost 5 bases at V and 7 bases at J; junction bases unmatched: 8. CDR1 SGHRS and CDR2 YFSETQ come from the germline V gene. The CDR3 region is CASSRTGWGEKLFF. CDR3 bases: TGCGCCAGCAGTCGGACAGGCTGGGGTGAAAAACTGTTTTTT.

The count of this clone is one. The chain recombines TRBV9 with TRBJ2-1; 7 nucleotides agree with TRBD1. CDR1 SGDLS and CDR2 YYNGEE come from the germline V gene. CDR3 length: 17 amino acids. V lost 2 bases to trimming and J lost 0 bases; unmatched junction nucleotides: 8. CDR3 in DNA: TGTGCCAGCAGCGTCACACCCCGGGACAGCTCCTACAATGAGCAGTTCTTC. Amino acids: CASSVTPRDSSYNEQFF. Full variable domain (missing parts from reference TRBV9 and TRBJ2-1): DSGVTQTPKHLITATGQRVTLRCSPRSGDLSVYWYQQSLDQGLQFLIQYYNGEERAKGNILERFSAQQFPDLHSELNLSSLELGDSALYFCASSVTPRDSSYNEQFFGPGTRLTVL.

This chain joins TRBV7-3 and TRBJ2-2; TRBD2 aligns across 12 bases. V lost 5 bases to trimming and J lost 6 bases; unmatched junction nucleotides: 4. The length of the CDR3 is 15 residues. The germline gives CDR1 SGHTA, CDR2 FQGTGA. CDR3 nucleotides: TGTGCCAGCAGCGAGACTAGCGGGAGAGCCGGGGAGCTGTTTTTT. Residues: CASSETSGRAGELFF.

This clone was recorded at least ten times. V and J are TRBV30 and TRBJ1-1, with a weak D call TRBD1 (5 bases). The V end was cut by 3 bases, the J end by 7 bases, with 12 bases between. Germline loops: CDR1 GTSNPN, CDR2 SVGIG (reference sequence). The CDR3 is made up of 12 amino acids. The CDR3 protein is CAWSARRGEAFF. CDR3 nucleotides: TGTGCCTGGAGCGCTCGTAGGGGTGAAGCTTTCTTT.

This clone turned up a few times. The V call is TRBV7-6, the J call TRBJ1-2, with 7 bases matching TRBD1. The CDR3 has 16 residues. Germline CDR1 SGHVS, CDR2 FNYEAQ. The J segment lost 5 bases and the V segment lost 4 bases, leaving 13 bases of the junction unmatched. The CDR3 nucleotides read TGTGCCAGCAGCTCTAACAACAGGGGTATAGGTTATGGCTACACCTTC. Amino acids: CASSSNNRGIGYGYTF.

This clone was found once. The gene calls are TRBV6-2 or TRBV6-3 and TRBJ2-7; D is unclear. Trimming took off 2 bases at V and 4 bases at J, with 15 bases between the two ends. The germline gives CDR1 MNHEY, CDR2 SVGEGT. This CDR3 has 15 residues. The CDR3 nucleotides read TGTGCCAGCAGTTACGGCAGCTTGAGACTTTACGAGCAGTACTTC. This gives the protein CASSYGSLRLYEQYF.

This chain joins TRBV11-3 and TRBJ2-1, with no clear D. The CDR3 sequence is 13 residues long. Deletions cut 2 bases from V and 7 bases from J, with 9 bases between. Germline lookup yields CDR1 SGHNT and CDR2 YENEEA. The CDR3 DNA reads TGTGCCAGCAGCTTATCCTACGGGAATGAGCAGTTCTTC. It translates to CASSLSYGNEQFF.

J is TRBJ1-1 and V is TRBV2; 8 positions agree with TRBD1. Germline CDR1 and CDR2: SNHLY and FYNNEI. The CDR3 totals 13 residues. V lost 5 bases, J lost 12 bases, and 11 bases stayed unmatched. The CDR3 is CASSFQGQVETFF. The CDR3 nucleotides are TGTGCCAGCAGTTTCCAGGGACAGGTCGAAACTTTCTTT.

The V gene is TRBV18, the J gene TRBJ1-4; 12 nucleotides match TRBD1. This CDR3 contains 19 residues. V lost 1 base to trimming and J lost 5 bases; unmatched junction nucleotides: 11. Germline V gene lookup returns CDR1 KGHSH and CDR2 LQKENI. This CDR3 is CASSPRSGTGGFRNEKLFF. The CDR3 region has the DNA TGTGCCAGCTCACCACGGAGTGGGACAGGGGGCTTTCGGAATGAAAAACTGTTTTTT.

The chain combines TRBV7-9 with TRBJ1-3; D may be TRBD1 (6 bases). Trimming removed 7 bases from V and 2 bases from J, with 15 bases in between. Per the germline V gene, CDR1 is SEHNR and CDR2 is FQNEAQ (reference sequence). This CDR3 is built from 15 residues. The CDR3: CASNQGSTTGNTIYF. The CDR3 DNA reads TGTGCCAGCAACCAGGGGTCCACCACTGGAAACACCATATATTTT.

The chain is built from TRBV19 and TRBJ1-6; 7 nucleotides match TRBD1. This CDR3 region has 13 residues. Germline CDR1 reads LNHDA; CDR2 reads SQIVND (reference sequence). V was clipped by 4 bases and J by 7 bases; unmatched bases: 1. The CDR3 spells CASSTQGNSPLHF. The CDR3 bases are TGTGCCAGTAGTACACAGGGGAATTCACCCCTCCACTTT.

The chain carries TRBV2 and TRBJ2-7, with TRBD2 as a possible D gene (5 bases). Trimming left V 4 bases short and J 6 bases short, with 16 bases between. The CDR3 is 14 residues long. The germline V gene encodes CDR1 SNHLY and CDR2 FYNNEI. The CDR3 DNA reads TGTGCCAGCAGTGTAAGTGACGTAGGAGGCGAGCAGTACTTC. Its translation: CASSVSDVGGEQYF.

J is TRBJ2-7 and V is TRBV9; 9 nucleotides line up with TRBD2. This CDR3 is built from 15 residues. Trimming took 4 bases from V and 5 from J; bases not matched to a gene: 10. CDR1 is SGDLS, CDR2 YYNGEE, per germline. CDR3 sequence reads: CASSQGGLATHEQYF. The DNA of the CDR3 is TGTGCCAGCAGCCAAGGGGGACTAGCTACGCACGAGCAGTACTTC.

This clone was counted between two and nine times. This sequence joins TRBV5-6 and TRBJ2-1; D gene unclear. The V gene lost 4 bases and the J gene lost 9 bases, with 14 bases spanning the gap. Germline values: CDR1 SGHDT, CDR2 YYEEEE. The CDR3 is 13 amino acids. The CDR3 sequence: CASSLLSRREQFF. The CDR3 DNA reads as TGTGCCAGCAGCCTTCTGTCGCGCCGTGAGCAGTTCTTC.

This chain uses TRBV5-1 with TRBJ2-2; the match to TRBD1 covers 7 bases. J was trimmed by 7 bases and V by 0 bases; bases with no gene match: 9. Germline values: CDR1 SGHRS, CDR2 YFSETQ. This CDR3 is built from 16 residues. The CDR3 DNA follows: TGCGCCAGCAGCTTGGCCGGGACAGCAAGGGGCGGGGAGCTGTTTTTT. Translating it yields CASSLAGTARGGELFF. Together with reference TRBV5-1 and TRBJ2-2, the CDR3 gives the full variable domain: KAGVTQTPRYLIKTRGQQVTLSCSPISGHRSVSWYQQTPGQGLQFLFEYFSETQRNKGNFPGRFSGRQFSNSRSEMNVSTLELGDSALYLCASSLAGTARGGELFFGEGSRLTVL.

There are a few counts of this clone. The chain couples TRBV12-3 or TRBV12-4 to TRBJ2-1; D gene uncertain. CDR3 length: 13 amino acids. The V gene lost 6 bases and the J gene lost 4 bases, with 10 bases spanning the gap. The CDR3: CASSFLSYNEQFF. The CDR3 coding sequence is TGTGCCAGCAGCTTTCTTAGTTACAATGAGCAGTTCTTC.

CDR3 loop: CASSEANYGYTF. In DNA, the CDR3 is TGTGCCAGTAGTGAGGCTAACTATGGCTACACCTTC. The chain uses TRBV19 and TRBJ1-2; D ambiguous. Germline loops: CDR1 LNHDA, CDR2 SQIVND (reference sequence). V dropped 5 bases and J dropped 0 bases, with 4 bases sitting between them. This CDR3 comprises 12 residues.

CDR3 amino acids: CASSPKRLAAEQYF. The CDR3, as DNA: TGTGCCAGCAGTCCAAAGAGGCTAGCAGCCGAGCAGTACTTC. V gene TRBV28 combines with J gene TRBJ2-7; D might be TRBD2 (5 bases). This CDR3 is 14 amino acids long. Trimming removed 5 bases from V and 6 bases from J, with 17 bases in between. Germline V gene data show CDR1 as MDHEN and CDR2 as SYDVKM.

This CDR3 reads CASSYTGLNGETQYF. In DNA form, the CDR3 reads TGTGCCAGCAGTTACACAGGCCTCAACGGAGAGACCCAGTACTTC. The V call is TRBV6-2 or TRBV6-3, the J call TRBJ2-5; the D gene is possibly TRBD1 (5 bases). Looked up from germline, CDR1 is MNHEY and CDR2 is SVGEGT. V was pared by 2 bases and J by 4 bases, with 14 bases between. CDR3 length: 15 amino acids.

CDR3 DNA: TGTGCCAGCCTAGCGGGAGGGCCTCCCTACGAGCAGTACTTC. Its translation is CASLAGGPPYEQYF. The chain carries TRBV2 and TRBJ2-7, with 12 nucleotides matching TRBD2. This CDR3 is built from 14 residues. Trimming at V came to 8 bases and at J to 2 bases, leaving 4 bases not matched to a gene. Looked up from germline, CDR1 is SNHLY and CDR2 is FYNNEI.